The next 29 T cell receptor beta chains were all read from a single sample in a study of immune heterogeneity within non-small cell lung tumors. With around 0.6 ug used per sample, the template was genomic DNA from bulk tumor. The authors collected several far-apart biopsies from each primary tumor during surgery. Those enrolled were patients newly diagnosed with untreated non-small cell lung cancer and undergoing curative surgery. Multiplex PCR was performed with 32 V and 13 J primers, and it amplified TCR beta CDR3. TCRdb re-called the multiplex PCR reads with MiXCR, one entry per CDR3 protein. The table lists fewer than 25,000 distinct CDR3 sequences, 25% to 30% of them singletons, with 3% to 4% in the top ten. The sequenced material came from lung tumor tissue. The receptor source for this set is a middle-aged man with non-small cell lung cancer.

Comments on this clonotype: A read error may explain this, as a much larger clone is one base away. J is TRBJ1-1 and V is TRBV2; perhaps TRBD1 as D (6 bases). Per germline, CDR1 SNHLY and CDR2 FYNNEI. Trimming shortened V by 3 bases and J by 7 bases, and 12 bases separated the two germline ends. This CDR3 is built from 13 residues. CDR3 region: CASSERGRGEAFF. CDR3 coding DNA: TGTGCCAGCAGTGAGCGAGGCAGGGGTGAAGCTTTCTTT.

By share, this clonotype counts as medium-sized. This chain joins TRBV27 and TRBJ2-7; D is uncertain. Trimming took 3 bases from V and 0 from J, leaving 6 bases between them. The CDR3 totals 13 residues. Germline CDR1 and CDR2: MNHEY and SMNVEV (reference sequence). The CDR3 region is CASSFLNSYEQYF. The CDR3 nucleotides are TGTGCCAGCAGTTTCTTAAACTCCTACGAGCAGTACTTC.

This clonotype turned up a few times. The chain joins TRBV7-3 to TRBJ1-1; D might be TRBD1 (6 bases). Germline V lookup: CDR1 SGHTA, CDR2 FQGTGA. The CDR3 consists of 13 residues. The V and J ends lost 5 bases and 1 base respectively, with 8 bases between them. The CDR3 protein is CASSVGQNTEAFF. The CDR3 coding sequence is TGTGCCAGCAGCGTGGGACAGAACACTGAAGCTTTCTTT.

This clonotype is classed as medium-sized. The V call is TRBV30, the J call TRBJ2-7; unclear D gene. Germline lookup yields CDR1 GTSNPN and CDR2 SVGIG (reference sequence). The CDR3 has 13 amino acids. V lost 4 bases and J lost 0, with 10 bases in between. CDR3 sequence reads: CAWMETVSYEQYF. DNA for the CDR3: TGTGCCTGGATGGAGACCGTCTCCTACGAGCAGTACTTC.

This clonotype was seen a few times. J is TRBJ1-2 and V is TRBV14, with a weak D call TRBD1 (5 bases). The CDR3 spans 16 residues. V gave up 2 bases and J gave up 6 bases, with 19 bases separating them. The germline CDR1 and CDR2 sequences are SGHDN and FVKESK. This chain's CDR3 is CASSQQETGYTHGYTF. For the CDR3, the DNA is TGTGCCAGCAGCCAACAAGAAACAGGCTACACCCATGGCTACACCTTC.

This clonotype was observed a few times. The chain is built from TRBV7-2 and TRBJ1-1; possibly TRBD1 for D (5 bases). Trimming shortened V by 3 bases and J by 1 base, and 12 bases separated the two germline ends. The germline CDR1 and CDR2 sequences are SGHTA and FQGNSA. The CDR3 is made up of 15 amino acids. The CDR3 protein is CASSFPGTGNTEAFF. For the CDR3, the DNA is TGTGCCAGCAGCTTCCCAGGGACGGGGAACACTGAAGCTTTCTTT.

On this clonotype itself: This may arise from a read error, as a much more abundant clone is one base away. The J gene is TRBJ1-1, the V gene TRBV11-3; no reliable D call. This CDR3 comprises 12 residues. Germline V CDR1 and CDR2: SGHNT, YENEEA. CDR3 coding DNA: TGTGCCAGCAGCTCCGAGCGCGCTGAATCTTTCTTT. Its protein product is CASSSERAESFF. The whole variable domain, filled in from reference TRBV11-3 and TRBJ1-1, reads EAGVVQSPRYKIIEKKQPVAFWCNPISGHNTLYWYLQNLGQGPELLIRYENEEAVDDSQLPKDRFSAERLKGVDSTLKIQPAELGDSAVYLCASSSERAESFFGQGTRLTVV.

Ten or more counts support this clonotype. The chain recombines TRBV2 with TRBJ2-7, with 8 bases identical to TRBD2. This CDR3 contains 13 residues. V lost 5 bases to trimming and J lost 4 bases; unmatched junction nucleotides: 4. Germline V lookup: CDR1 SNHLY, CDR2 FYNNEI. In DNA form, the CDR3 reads TGTGCCAGCAGTTACACTAGCGGATACGAGCAGTACTTC. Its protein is CASSYTSGYEQYF.

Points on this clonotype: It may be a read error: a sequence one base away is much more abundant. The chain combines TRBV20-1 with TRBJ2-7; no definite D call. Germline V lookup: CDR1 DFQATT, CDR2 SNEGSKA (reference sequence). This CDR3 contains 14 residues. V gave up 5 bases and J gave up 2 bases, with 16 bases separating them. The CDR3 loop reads CSAPSGSAPYEQYF. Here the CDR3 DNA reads TGCAGTGCTCCTTCGGGCAGTGCTCCCTACGAGCAGTACTTC.

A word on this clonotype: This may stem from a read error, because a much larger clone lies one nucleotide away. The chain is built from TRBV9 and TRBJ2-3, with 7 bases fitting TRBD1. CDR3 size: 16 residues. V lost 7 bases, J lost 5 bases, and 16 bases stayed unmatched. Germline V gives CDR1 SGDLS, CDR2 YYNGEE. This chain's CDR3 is CASSNGEGAFGDTQYF. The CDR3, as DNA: TGTGCCAGCTCCAATGGAGAGGGGGCGTTTGGAGATACGCAGTATTTT. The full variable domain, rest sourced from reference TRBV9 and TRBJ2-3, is DSGVTQTPKHLITATGQRVTLRCSPRSGDLSVYWYQQSLDQGLQFLIQYYNGEERAKGNILERFSAQQFPDLHSELNLSSLELGDSALYFCASSNGEGAFGDTQYFGPGTRLTVL.

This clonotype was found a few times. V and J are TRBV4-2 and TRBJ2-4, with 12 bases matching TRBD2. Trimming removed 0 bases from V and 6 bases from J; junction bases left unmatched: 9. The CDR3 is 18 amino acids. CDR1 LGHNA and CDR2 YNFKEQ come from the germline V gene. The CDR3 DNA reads TGTGCCAGCAGCCAAGATCGTTCCCTAGCGGGAGGGGGAAACATTCAGTACTTC. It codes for CASSQDRSLAGGGNIQYF.

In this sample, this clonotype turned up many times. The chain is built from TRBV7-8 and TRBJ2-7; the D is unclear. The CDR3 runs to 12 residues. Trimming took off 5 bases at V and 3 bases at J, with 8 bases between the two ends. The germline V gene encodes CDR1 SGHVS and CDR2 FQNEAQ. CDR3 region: CASSVRGYEQYF. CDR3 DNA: TGTGCCAGCAGCGTCAGAGGCTACGAGCAGTACTTC.

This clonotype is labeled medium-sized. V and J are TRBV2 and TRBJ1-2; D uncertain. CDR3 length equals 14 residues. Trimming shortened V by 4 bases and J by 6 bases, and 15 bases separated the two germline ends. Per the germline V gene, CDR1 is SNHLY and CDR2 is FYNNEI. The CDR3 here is CASSVVAGSNGYTF. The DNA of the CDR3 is TGTGCCAGCAGTGTCGTGGCAGGTAGTAATGGCTACACCTTC.

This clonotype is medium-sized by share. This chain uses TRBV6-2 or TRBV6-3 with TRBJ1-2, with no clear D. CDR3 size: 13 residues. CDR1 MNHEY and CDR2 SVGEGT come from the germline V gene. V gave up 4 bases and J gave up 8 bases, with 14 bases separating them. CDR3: CASSFWMTGGYTF. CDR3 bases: TGTGCCAGCAGTTTCTGGATGACTGGCGGCTACACCTTC.

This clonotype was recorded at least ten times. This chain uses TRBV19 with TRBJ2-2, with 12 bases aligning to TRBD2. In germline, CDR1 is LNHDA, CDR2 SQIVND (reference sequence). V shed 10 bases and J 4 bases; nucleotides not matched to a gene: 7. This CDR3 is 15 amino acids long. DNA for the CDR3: TGTGCCACTGGACTAGCGGGAATTGGCACCGGGGAGCTGTTTTTT. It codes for CATGLAGIGTGELFF. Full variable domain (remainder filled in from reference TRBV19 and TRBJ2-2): DGGITQSPKYLFRKEGQNVTLSCEQNLNHDAMYWYRQDPGQGLRLIYYSQIVNDFQKGDIAEGYSVSREKKESFPLTVTSAQKNPTAFYLCATGLAGIGTGELFFGEGSRLTVL.

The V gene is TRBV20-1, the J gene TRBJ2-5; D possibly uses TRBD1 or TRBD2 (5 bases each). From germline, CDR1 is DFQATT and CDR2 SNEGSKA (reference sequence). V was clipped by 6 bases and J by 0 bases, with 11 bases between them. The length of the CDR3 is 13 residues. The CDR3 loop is CSALGPNQETQYF. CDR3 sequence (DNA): TGCAGTGCGTTGGGACCAAACCAAGAGACCCAGTACTTC.

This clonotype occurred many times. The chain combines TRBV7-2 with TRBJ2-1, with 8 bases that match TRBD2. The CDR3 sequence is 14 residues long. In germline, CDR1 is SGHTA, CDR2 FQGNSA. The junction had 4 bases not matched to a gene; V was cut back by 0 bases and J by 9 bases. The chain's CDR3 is CASSLARGAGEQFF. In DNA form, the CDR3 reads TGTGCCAGCAGCTTAGCGCGGGGGGCGGGTGAGCAGTTCTTC.

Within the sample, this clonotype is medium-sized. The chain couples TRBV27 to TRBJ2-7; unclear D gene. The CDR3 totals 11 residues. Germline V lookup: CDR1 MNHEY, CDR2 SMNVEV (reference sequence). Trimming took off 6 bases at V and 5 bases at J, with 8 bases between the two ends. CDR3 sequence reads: CASRAGNEQYF. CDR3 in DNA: TGTGCCAGCAGGGCTGGGAACGAGCAGTACTTC.

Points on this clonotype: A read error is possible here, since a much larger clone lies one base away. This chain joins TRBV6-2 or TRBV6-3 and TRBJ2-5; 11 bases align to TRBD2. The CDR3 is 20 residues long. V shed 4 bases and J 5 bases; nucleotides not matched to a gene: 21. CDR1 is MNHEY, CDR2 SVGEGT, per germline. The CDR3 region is CASSSGLGGSGRAKFETQYF. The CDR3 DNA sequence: TGTGCCAGCAGTTCTGGCCTTGGGGGTAGCGGGAGGGCCAAGTTTGAGACCCAGTACTTC.

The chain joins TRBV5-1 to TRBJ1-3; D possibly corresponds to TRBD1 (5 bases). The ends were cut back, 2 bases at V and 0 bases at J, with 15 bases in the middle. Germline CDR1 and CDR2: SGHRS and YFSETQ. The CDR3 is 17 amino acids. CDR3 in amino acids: CASSFRGAPSSGNTIYF. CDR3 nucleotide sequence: TGCGCCAGCAGCTTTCGAGGGGCTCCTAGCTCTGGAAACACCATATATTTT.

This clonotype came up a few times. CDR3 in DNA: TGTGCCAGCTCACCGAGGACTAGTACGAGGGAGACCCAGTACTTC. It codes for CASSPRTSTRETQYF. The chain links TRBV18 to TRBJ2-5, with 7 bases matching TRBD2. Germline CDR1 reads KGHSH; CDR2 reads LQKENI. V shed 3 bases, J shed 5 bases, and the junction held 9 bases outside the gene matches. The CDR3 length is 15 residues.

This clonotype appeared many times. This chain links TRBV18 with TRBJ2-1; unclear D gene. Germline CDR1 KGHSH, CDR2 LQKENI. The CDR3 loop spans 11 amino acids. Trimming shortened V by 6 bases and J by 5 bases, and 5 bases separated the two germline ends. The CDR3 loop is CASSKNNEQFF. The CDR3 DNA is TGTGCCAGCTCGAAAAACAATGAGCAGTTCTTC. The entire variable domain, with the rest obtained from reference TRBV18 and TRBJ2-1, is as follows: NAGVMQNPRHLVRRRGQEARLRCSPMKGHSHVYWYRQLPEEGLKFMVYLQKENIIDESGMPKERFSAEFPKEGPSILRIQQVVRGDSAAYFCASSKNNEQFFGPGTRLTVL.

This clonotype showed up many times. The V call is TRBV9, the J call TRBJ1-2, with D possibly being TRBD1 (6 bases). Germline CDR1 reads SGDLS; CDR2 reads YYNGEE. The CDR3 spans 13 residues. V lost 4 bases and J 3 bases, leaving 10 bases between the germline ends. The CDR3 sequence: CASSQGGYYGYTF. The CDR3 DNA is TGTGCCAGCAGCCAAGGGGGGTACTATGGCTACACCTTC. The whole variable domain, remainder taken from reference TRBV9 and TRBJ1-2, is DSGVTQTPKHLITATGQRVTLRCSPRSGDLSVYWYQQSLDQGLQFLIQYYNGEERAKGNILERFSAQQFPDLHSELNLSSLELGDSALYFCASSQGGYYGYTFGSGTRLTVV.

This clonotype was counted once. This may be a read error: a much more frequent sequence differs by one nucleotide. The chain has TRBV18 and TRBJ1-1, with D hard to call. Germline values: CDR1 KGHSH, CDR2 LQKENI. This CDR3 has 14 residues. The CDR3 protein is CASSPQPQDTQAFF. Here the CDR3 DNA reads TGTGCCAGCTCACCACAGCCCCAAGACACTCAAGCTTTCTTT.

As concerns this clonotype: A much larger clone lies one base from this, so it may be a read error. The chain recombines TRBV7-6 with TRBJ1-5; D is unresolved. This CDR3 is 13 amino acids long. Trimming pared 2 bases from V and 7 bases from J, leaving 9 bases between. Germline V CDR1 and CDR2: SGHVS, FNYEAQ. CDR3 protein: CASSLRLGQPQHF. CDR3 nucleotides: TGTGCCAGCAGCTTACGGTTAGGGCAGCCCCAGCATTTT. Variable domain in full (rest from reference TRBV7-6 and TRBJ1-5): GAGVSQSPRYKVTKRGQDVALRCDPISGHVSLYWYRQALGQGPEFLTYFNYEAQQDKSGLPNDRFSAERPEGSISTLTIQRTEQRDSAMYRCASSLRLGQPQHFGDGTRLSIL.

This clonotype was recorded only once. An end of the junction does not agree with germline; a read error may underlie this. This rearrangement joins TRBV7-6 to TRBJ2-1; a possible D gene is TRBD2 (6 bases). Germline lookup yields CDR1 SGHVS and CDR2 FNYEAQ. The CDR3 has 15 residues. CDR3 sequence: CASSVQGRDYNEKFF. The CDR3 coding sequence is TGTGCCAGCAGCGTCCAAGGGCGGGATTACAATGAGAAGTTCTTC.

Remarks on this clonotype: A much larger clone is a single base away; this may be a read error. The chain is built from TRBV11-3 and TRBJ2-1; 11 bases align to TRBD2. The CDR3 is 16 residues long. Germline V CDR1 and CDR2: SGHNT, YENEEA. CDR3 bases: TGTGCCAGCAGCCACATAGGGACTAGCGGAAACAATGAGAAGTTCTTC. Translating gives CASSHIGTSGNNEKFF.

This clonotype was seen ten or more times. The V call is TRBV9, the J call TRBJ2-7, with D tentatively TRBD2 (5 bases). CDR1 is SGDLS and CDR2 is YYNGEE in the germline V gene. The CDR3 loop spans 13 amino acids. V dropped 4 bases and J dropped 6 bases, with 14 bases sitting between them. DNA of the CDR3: TGTGCCAGCAGCCCTAACGTAGAGGGCGAGCAGTACTTC. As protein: CASSPNVEGEQYF.

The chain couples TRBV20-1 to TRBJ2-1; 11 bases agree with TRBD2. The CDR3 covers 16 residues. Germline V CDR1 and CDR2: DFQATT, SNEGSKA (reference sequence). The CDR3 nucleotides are TGCAGCCTTTCAGGGGGGAGTAGCGGGGGGGACAATGAGCAGTTCTTC. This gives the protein CSLSGGSSGGDNEQFF.